What follows is one T cell receptor (beta chain) and its context. Its antigen target is currently unknown. Base quality data are lacking; no much larger clone is found one base away. At diagnosis, peripheral blood, uninvolved tumor-adjacent lung and tumor were collected and were preserved as a mix of fresh-frozen and FFPE material. Blood samples were analyzed as peripheral blood mononuclear cells for TCR repertoire profiling. The data belong to a study of T cells in localized non-small cell lung cancer (dated by TCRdb to the early 2020s). About the investigation overall: The study examined T cell repertoires in a few hundred patients with early-stage NSCLC and compared tumors with uninvolved tumor-adjacent lungs. The cohort was made up of hundreds of treatment-naive NSCLC patients whose localized lung tumors had been resected. Of the NSCLC patients, about 130 were male and roughly 100 were female, and the mean age was roughly 61 years.

The CDR3 numbers 14 residues from cysteine through phenylalanine. The DNA shown is the 42-base CDR3, in frame from base 1. The germline V gene supplies CDR1 MNHEY and CDR2 SVGAGI. A distance of 9 bases separates the germline ends of V and J, which lose 5 bases and 0 bases respectively. The immunoSEQ Assay was used to sequence TCR beta CDR3 regions from DNA. Regarding the original processing steps: To compute T cell density, TCR beta template counts were normalized to usable DNA, which was estimated by amplifying housekeeping genes. The preseqR package was used to estimate richness by extrapolating to 400,000 templates for PBMC samples and to 120,000 templates for tissue samples. Clonality was defined by subtracting Pielou's evenness from one. Tissue-enriched TCRs were identified by differential abundance testing using productive amino-acid clonotypes, minimum total count 5 and alpha 0.1. The Jaccard Index and the Morisita Overlap Index were used to measure repertoire overlap between compartments. TCR beta CDR3s were clustered by GLIPH together with public tetramer-defined viral CDR3s, and at least three viral sequences plus V-gene enrichment were required for viral motifs. Drawn from immuneACCESS, this table holds only the in-frame rearrangements with V and J called that TCRdb kept. Clones are partly lost; checked studies trace under half to an unresolved V gene and leave the rest unexplained. V and J calls and clone size are given by that table; D and trimming were obtained from the DNA. For this sample the table gives 20,000 to 30,000 clones, of which roughly 87% were detected only once. Approximately 30% of the sample comes from the top ten.

Study-wide conclusions, independent of this receptor: Longer overall survival was associated with higher T cell density in blood, whereas shorter survival was associated with higher clonality in adjacent lung. A median of roughly 60 of the top 100 tumor clones were detected in paired uninvolved adjacent lung, and approximately 28 of these tumor clones were also found among the top 100 clones of the paired uninvolved adjacent lung. Multi-region tumor sequencing was not performed, so intratumor heterogeneity could not be excluded. The highest T cell clonality was observed in uninvolved tumor-adjacent lung, where clonality exceeded that of tumor, suggesting that antigenic responses were more focused in uninvolved tumor-adjacent lung. Because the study design was exploratory, TCR variables were selected using unadjusted p-values without false-discovery rate correction.

In this chain, TRBV6-5 is recombined with TRBJ2-3; the D assignment is uncertain and may be TRBD1 or TRBD2, with 5 bases supporting each. This specimen was peripheral blood, taken before any cancer treatment. This receptor was identified in a male donor older than 55 with stage I squamous cell lung carcinoma. The CDR3 reads as follows: CASSPGRSTDTQYF. The DNA reads TGTGCCAGCAGTCCAGGGAGAAGCACAGATACGCAGTATTTT.